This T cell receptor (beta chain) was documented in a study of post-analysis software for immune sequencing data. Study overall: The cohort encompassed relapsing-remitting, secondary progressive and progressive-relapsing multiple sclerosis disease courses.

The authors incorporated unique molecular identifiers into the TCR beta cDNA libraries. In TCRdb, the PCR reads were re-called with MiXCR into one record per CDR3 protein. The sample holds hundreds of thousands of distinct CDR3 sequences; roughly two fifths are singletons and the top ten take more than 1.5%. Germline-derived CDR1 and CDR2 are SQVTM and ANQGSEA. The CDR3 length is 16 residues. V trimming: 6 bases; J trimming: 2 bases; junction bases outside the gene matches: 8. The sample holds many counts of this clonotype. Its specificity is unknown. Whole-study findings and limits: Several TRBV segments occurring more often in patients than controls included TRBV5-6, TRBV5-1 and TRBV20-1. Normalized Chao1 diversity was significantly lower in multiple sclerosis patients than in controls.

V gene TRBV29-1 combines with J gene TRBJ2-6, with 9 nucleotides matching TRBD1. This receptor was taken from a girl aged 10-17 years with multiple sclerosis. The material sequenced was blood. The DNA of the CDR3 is TGCAGCGTCCTACAGGGGGCAGTAACTGGGGCCAACGTCCTGACTTTC. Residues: CSVLQGAVTGANVLTF.